This T cell receptor (beta chain) was identified during a study of T cell repertoires in cytomegalovirus infection. Study in general: In the study, CMV epitopes included recently identified HLA-C-restricted and well-studied HLA-B-restricted ones. Based on public TCR beta signatures, there were indications of CMV infection and of a matching HLA type. Study-wide results and caveats: It was HLA-C-restricted CMV-specific TCR beta clonotypes that dominated the response ex vivo.

TCRdb re-derived calls from the reads in MiXCR, one entry per CDR3 protein. Of about a million distinct CDR3 sequences in the sample, roughly 31% were seen once. A note on this clonotype: The antigen is unknown.

Per germline, CDR1 MNHEY and CDR2 SMNVEV (reference sequence). The CDR3 is 14 amino acids. Trimming took 7 bases from V and 2 from J; bases not matched to a gene: 4. The sequencing here drew on cultured CD8+ T cells from PBMCs, taken from culture after CMV antigen stimulation. This sequence joins TRBV27 and TRBJ2-5; 10 nucleotides match TRBD2. The receptor was derived from a human donor in good health (CMV status not recorded). Some clones in this sample may be carry-over from other donors' samples. Here the CDR3 reads CASTRAGGQETQYF. As DNA, the CDR3 is TGTGCCAGCACCCGAGCGGGGGGGCAAGAGACCCAGTACTTC.